These T cell receptor beta chains were read from a single sample in a study of blood T cells in healthy people across ages. TCRdb re-called the 5' RACE reads through MiXCR, storing one row per CDR3 protein. The data show roughly 1.9 million distinct CDR3 sequences, roughly two fifths seen once. Sequencing was performed on blood. The receptor set was obtained from a human donor in good health. CDR3s include the opening cysteine and the closing phenylalanine or tryptophan.

15 TRBV20-1 CSASWGEWGNQPQHF
16 TRBV28 CASSSYTQTGSYEQYF
15 TRBV20-1 CSANRDSPHYNEQFF
12 TRBV27 CASPLSNYGYTF
14 TRBV9 CASSLGFAGYEQYF
21 TRBV9 CASSVSPPSSDWGRVKDTQYF
15 TRBV7-2 CASSVAGGQGYGYTF
21 TRBV4-1 CASSQDLLASGIVSSYNEQYF
14 TRBV6-5 CASSVTGDKNIQYF
18 TRBV20-1 CSARVGELGAGLGYGYTF
12 TRBV11-1 CASSLRLHEQFF
16 TRBV20-1 CSARDRRGGFNNEQFF
17 TRBV7-3 CASSLTAGTARPGELFF
15 TRBV9 CASSVGLAGRYEQYF
14 TRBV12-3/TRBV12-4 CASSFHREPYEQYF
16 TRBV7-2 CASSLVSWTRIQPQHF
14 TRBV20-1 CSASGQLIPYEQYF
14 TRBV7-3 CASRGDVSYNEQFF
14 TRBV20-1 CSASGESMSYEQYF
14 TRBV10-3 CAISTSTGQETQYF
16 TRBV24-1 CATSDYSGTGHSPLHF
17 TRBV4-1 CASSQYPPGQLYNEQFF
15 TRBV4-2 CASSRTVGASYEQYF
14 TRBV7-9 CASRRDGFQETQYF
12 TRBV2 CASSEGLQGYTF
15 TRBV11-3 CASSLEGGTTDTQYF
14 TRBV7-2 CASTHRGSNQPQHF
17 TRBV12-3/TRBV12-4 CASSPGGLGFGANVLTF
14 TRBV27 CASSPLEGGYGYTF
14 TRBV5-1 CASSLRTGKETQYF
12 TRBV20-1 CSAYGRIYGYTF
16 TRBV5-1 CASSLVVLGQGYEQYF
12 TRBV29-1 CSVTGQSYEQYF
14 TRBV29-1 CSVEQVVIGETQYF
14 TRBV7-9 CASSGGGTAYGYTF
17 TRBV5-5 CASSLFRLAGTYNEQFF
15 TRBV28 CASSGGAESSYEQYF
13 TRBV29-1 CSAFLTETYKQYF
16 TRBV28 CASSTRGTGRGTEAFF
13 TRBV7-9 CASSLNQAETRYF
14 TRBV10-3 CAITETGGSYEQFF
14 TRBV30 CAWSRGQINQPQHF
15 TRBV10-3 CAISEDGYSGNTIYF
14 TRBV4-1 CASSQGGGKQPQHF
14 TRBV20-1 CSAGLAGIRGGYTF
15 TRBV7-3 CASSLNGGTANEQFF
15 TRBV20-1 CSAFMTGIPGETQYF
12 TRBV10-3 CAISGDLGEQFF
15 TRBV10-3 CAISETGGLGTEAFF
15 TRBV5-1 CASSPQVGTKGEQYF
13 TRBV29-1 CSVGTVGIGELFF
14 TRBV13 CASSTTWGRTEAFF
14 TRBV6-2/TRBV6-3 CASSYSGPTYEQYF
12 TRBV7-9 CASSWNRGGYTF
16 TRBV12-5 CASGLEGVAGANVLTF
19 TRBV7-2 CASSLSVRQGASSNYGYTF
15 TRBV7-9 CASSTLRRTRGEAFF